These 3 T cell receptor beta chains share one sample of origin, sequenced in a study of preoperative IRX-2 immunotherapy in early breast cancer. TCRdb's table, derived via immunoSEQ multiplex PCR, lists solely in-frame clones and lacks some. Counted here are 30,000 or so clones, over 75% occurring once; the ten biggest clones make up roughly 3.2%. Treatment here: preoperative locoregional IRX-2 cytokine immunotherapy. Sample acquisition took place from a patient treated with IRX-2 immunotherapy. These receptor sequences come from a human donor with breast cancer.

This rearrangement joins TRBV6-8 to TRBJ1-2; D gene unclear. CDR3 size: 13 residues. V lost 2 bases, J lost 0 bases, and 4 bases lay in between. Germline lookup yields CDR1 MNHGY and CDR2 SAAAGT. CDR3 coding DNA: TGTGCCAGCAGTTACCGGACTAACTATGGCTACACCTTC. Its protein product is CASSYRTNYGYTF.

This clone was detected only a few times. CDR3 DNA sequence: TGTGCCAGCAGTTACCTCGGACTCAGCTTGGACACTGAAGCTTTCTTT. Translation gives CASSYLGLSLDTEAFF. The V and J genes are TRBV6-8 and TRBJ1-1; D remains ambiguous. CDR3 length: 16 amino acids. Trimming removed 2 bases from V and 3 bases from J, with 16 bases in between. CDR1 and CDR2 (germline): MNHGY, SAAAGT.

This chain links TRBV18 with TRBJ2-5, with D uncertain. The V gene's germline CDR1 is KGHSH and CDR2 LQKENI. V lost 4 bases and J lost 4, with 10 bases in between. The CDR3 runs to 13 residues. CDR3 in amino acids: CASSQYNGETQYF. The CDR3 DNA follows: TGTGCCAGCTCACAGTATAATGGAGAGACCCAGTACTTC.